This paragraph reports one TCR beta chain. Its antigen is as yet unknown. Roughly 0.5 to 1 ug RNA was reverse transcribed with random hexamers. The immunoSEQ assay covered 54 Vbeta and 13 Jbeta segments for CDR3. Using its own MiXCR run on the immunoSEQ multiplex PCR reads, TCRdb lists one record per CDR3 protein. This repertoire shows 100,000 to 150,000 distinct CDR3 sequences, around 94% found once; its top ten account for around 0.21%. This sample was taken from a study of CD8 T cells in Susac syndrome. Regarding the study as a whole: Across the total CD8+ repertoires, roughly 16 Susac-specific public clones were found. The CD8+ TEMRA repertoires yielded about five such clones.

V gave up 5 bases and J gave up 0 bases, with 7 bases separating them. The CDR3 runs 13 residues. Germline CDR1 reads MDHEN; CDR2 reads SYDVKM. Material for sequencing was CD8+ T cells from PBMCs. The chain is built from TRBV28 and TRBJ1-1; D not certain. This TCR derives from a human donor with Susac syndrome. The CDR3 bases are TGTGCCAGCAGTCTCCAGGTGAACACTGAAGCTTTCTTT. It is translated as CASSLQVNTEAFF.